The 18 T cell receptor beta chains presented below share a single source sample, sequenced in a study of OX40 agonist ivuxolimab in advanced cancers. Data came from immunoSEQ multiplex PCR; TCRdb stores just in-frame clones and leaves some out. The table includes 56,000 or so clones, around four fifths detected once. The source was CD4+ or CD8+ T cells sorted from blood, collected in a trial of the OX40 agonist ivuxolimab. These receptor sequences come from an adult with an advanced solid tumor such as melanoma, head and neck, liver or kidney cancer.

V is TRBV7-9 and J is TRBJ2-7; D possibly corresponds to TRBD2 (5 bases). The germline V and J ends were trimmed by 5 bases and 0 bases, with 11 bases remaining between them. Germline V gene lookup returns CDR1 SEHNR and CDR2 FQNEAQ (reference sequence). The CDR3 covers 14 residues. The DNA of the CDR3 is TGTGCCAGCAGCGAGGGTTCAGGCTCCTACGAGCAGTACTTC. Its protein is CASSEGSGSYEQYF.

The genes are TRBV28 and TRBJ1-1; TRBD1 agrees at 9 bases. Germline CDR1 and CDR2: MDHEN and SYDVKM. The CDR3 spans 13 residues. V gave up 6 bases and J gave up 7 bases; unmatched junction bases: 6. The CDR3 DNA sequence: TGTGCCAGCAGGCGAGGGGACAGGGTTGAAGCTTTCTTT. Translation: CASRRGDRVEAFF.

The chain combines TRBV7-2 with TRBJ1-5; no definite D call. The germline CDR1 and CDR2 sequences are SGHTA and FQGNSA. V was trimmed by 0 bases and J by 1 base, leaving 10 bases between them. This CDR3 is 16 amino acids long. This chain's CDR3 is CASSLAGAGSNQPQHF. The CDR3 DNA follows: TGTGCCAGCAGCTTAGCGGGCGCCGGAAGCAATCAGCCCCAGCATTTT.

This rearrangement joins TRBV2 to TRBJ2-1, with 7 bases matching TRBD1. The ends lost 7 bases at V and 6 bases at J; junction bases unmatched: 6. The germline V gene has CDR1 SNHLY and CDR2 FYNNEI. The CDR3 sequence is 13 residues long. The CDR3: CASNDGQVNEQFF. The CDR3 DNA follows: TGTGCCAGCAATGATGGACAGGTCAATGAGCAGTTCTTC.

Only one count was recorded for this clone. The chain links TRBV6-1 to TRBJ2-1; 8 nucleotides align to TRBD1. The CDR3 has 16 amino acids. With 2 bases clipped from V and 3 bases from J, the junction kept 6 bases outside the gene matches. Germline V gives CDR1 MNHNS, CDR2 SASEGT. DNA for the CDR3: TGTGCCAGCAGTGAAACGCCAGGGGGCTTCTACAATGAGCAGTTCTTC. This encodes CASSETPGGFYNEQFF.

This chain uses TRBV6-5 with TRBJ1-3; D unclear. The CDR3 consists of 16 residues. Trimming removed 0 bases from V and 8 bases from J, with 17 bases in between. Germline V lookup: CDR1 MNHEY, CDR2 SVGAGI. CDR3 coding DNA: TGTGCCAGCAGTTACTCGAGTCCCCCCGAAGGACACACCATATATTTT. It translates to CASSYSSPPEGHTIYF.

This chain joins TRBV19 and TRBJ2-2, with D possibly being TRBD1 or TRBD2 (5 bases each). Looked up from germline, CDR1 is LNHDA and CDR2 is SQIVND (reference sequence). The CDR3 length is 14 residues. Trimming took off 6 bases at V and 4 bases at J, with 12 bases between the two ends. CDR3 sequence reads: CASRQGGGTGELFF. CDR3 bases: TGTGCCAGTAGGCAGGGCGGAGGCACCGGGGAGCTGTTTTTT.

The chain employs TRBV5-1 and TRBJ2-7; TRBD1 matches 7 bases. V shed 0 bases, J shed 3 bases, and the junction held 0 bases outside the gene matches. This CDR3 region has 13 residues. The germline CDR1 and CDR2 sequences are SGHRS and YFSETQ. The CDR3 loop is CASSLGTGYEQYF. The CDR3 bases are TGCGCCAGCAGCTTGGGGACAGGCTACGAGCAGTACTTC.

The rearrangement links TRBV4-1 to TRBJ2-2; TRBD1 matches 7 bases. The CDR3 sequence is 18 residues long. Germline CDR1 MGHRA, CDR2 YSYEKL. V lost 0 bases and J lost 2; bases outside the gene matches: 9. CDR3 DNA sequence: TGCGCCAGCAGCCAAGAACCTCCGGACAGGAGAAACACCGGGGAGCTGTTTTTT. Its translation: CASSQEPPDRRNTGELFF.

The chain carries TRBV9 and TRBJ2-5; D is possibly TRBD2 (6 bases). CDR3 length: 14 residues. V was cut by 0 bases and J by 5 bases, with 11 bases left in between. Germline CDR1 reads SGDLS; CDR2 reads YYNGEE. The chain's CDR3 is CASSVDSGRETQYF. The CDR3 DNA reads as TGTGCCAGCAGCGTAGACTCGGGGAGGGAGACCCAGTACTTC.

V usage is TRBV29-1 and J usage is TRBJ2-1, with TRBD2 matching over 10 bases. The CDR3 extends over 14 amino acids. J was trimmed by 7 bases and V by 4 bases; bases with no gene match: 7. Looked up from germline, CDR1 is SQVTM and CDR2 is ANQGSEA. CDR3 in DNA: TGCAGCGTTGGGTCGCTAGCGGGAGAGAATGAGCAGTTCTTC. Translated, it gives CSVGSLAGENEQFF.

The chain has TRBV28 and TRBJ2-7, with 8 bases fitting TRBD1. Germline lookup yields CDR1 MDHEN and CDR2 SYDVKM. CDR3 length: 15 amino acids. V trimming: 10 bases; J trimming: 0 bases; junction bases outside the gene matches: 11. The CDR3 nucleotides are TGTGCCACCCAGAGGGAGGACAGGGCCTCCTACGAGCAGTACTTC. Its protein product is CATQREDRASYEQYF. The whole variable domain, filled in from reference TRBV28 and TRBJ2-7, reads DVKVTQSSRYLVKRTGEKVFLECVQDMDHENMFWYRQDPGLGLRLIYFSYDVKMKEKGDIPEGYSVSREKKERFSLILESASTNQTSMYLCATQREDRASYEQYFGPGTRLTVT.

This clone appeared a few times. One end of the junction is discordant with germline, which a read error may explain. CDR3 loop: CASSPAGTQYNEQFF. The CDR3 DNA reads as TGTGCTAGCAGCCCCGCCGGGACTCAGTACAATGAGCAGTTCTTC. This chain connects TRBV7-7 to TRBJ2-1; a weak D match, TRBD2 (6 bases). The V gene's germline CDR1 is SSHAT and CDR2 FNYEAQ (reference sequence). This CDR3 is 15 amino acids long. Filled out from reference TRBV7-7 and TRBJ2-1, the complete variable domain reads GAGVSQSPRYKVTKRGQDVTLRCDPISSHATLYWYQQALGQGPEFLTYFNYEAQPDKSGLPSDRFSAERPEGSISTLTIQRTEQRDSAMYRCASSPAGTQYNEQFFGPGTRLTVL.

The rearrangement uses TRBV18 and TRBJ1-5, with D unresolved. V lost 3 bases and J 3 bases, leaving 18 bases between the germline ends. CDR1 is KGHSH and CDR2 is LQKENI in the germline V gene. The CDR3 totals 17 residues. CDR3 DNA: TGTGCCAGCTCACCTAGCGCCCGGGCATATGACAATCAGCCCCAGCATTTT. Protein sequence: CASSPSARAYDNQPQHF.

This clone was seen only a few times. The rearrangement links TRBV2 to TRBJ1-1, with no clear D. V gave up 3 bases and J gave up 1 base, with 12 bases separating them. CDR1 and CDR2 (germline): SNHLY, FYNNEI. The CDR3 runs 15 residues. CDR3 sequence: CASSDLADPNTEAFF. The CDR3 coding sequence is TGTGCCAGCAGTGACTTGGCAGACCCGAACACTGAAGCTTTCTTT.

This clone was recorded only once. The V call is TRBV5-1, the J call TRBJ1-3, with D hard to call. Germline V CDR1 and CDR2: SGHRS, YFSETQ. Trimming pared 0 bases from V and 4 bases from J, leaving 11 bases between. The CDR3 totals 15 residues. The CDR3 spells CASSLDDTPGNTIYF. The CDR3 nucleotides are TGCGCCAGCAGCTTGGATGACACTCCGGGAAACACCATATATTTT.

This chain connects TRBV5-1 to TRBJ2-7, with D unclear. The length of the CDR3 is 15 residues. Deletions cut 4 bases from V and 7 bases from J, with 21 bases between. Germline CDR1 reads SGHRS; CDR2 reads YFSETQ. The CDR3 reads CASSPYGGEGREQYF. Here the CDR3 DNA reads TGCGCCAGCAGCCCCTATGGCGGCGAAGGACGGGAGCAGTACTTC.

This clone was detected a few times. CDR3 amino acids: CASSQEGQAYEQYF. The CDR3 DNA follows: TGTGCCAGCAGCCAAGAGGGACAAGCCTACGAGCAGTACTTC. The chain recombines TRBV14 with TRBJ2-7; D may be TRBD1 (6 bases). Germline V gene lookup returns CDR1 SGHDN and CDR2 FVKESK. V was clipped by 0 bases and J by 2 bases, with 8 bases between them. The CDR3 is made up of 14 amino acids.